These 27 T cell receptor beta chains share one sample of origin, sequenced in a study of T cell repertoires in cytomegalovirus infection. TCRdb reanalysed the reads using MiXCR and keeps one entry per CDR3 protein. The sample consists of 150,000 to 200,000 distinct CDR3 sequences, roughly 9.8% of them appearing once. The sequencing input was PBMCs. The source is a human donor in good health (CMV status not recorded). Some clones in this sample may be carry-over from other donors' samples.

This clonotype occurred many times. This chain links TRBV5-5 with TRBJ2-3; 7 bases are shared with TRBD2. The CDR3 covers 16 residues. Germline CDR1 reads SGHKS; CDR2 reads YYEKEE (reference sequence). Trimming cost V 0 bases and J 2 bases; bases outside gene matches: 6. CDR3 DNA: TGTGCCAGCAGCTTGGGGGCTAGCGGCCCCACAGATACGCAGTATTTT. This encodes CASSLGASGPTDTQYF.

The chain uses TRBV9 and TRBJ2-7, with D tentatively TRBD1 (6 bases). V was cut by 0 bases and J by 1 base, with 14 bases left in between. In germline, CDR1 is SGDLS, CDR2 YYNGEE. This CDR3 region has 16 residues. The CDR3 region is CASSVGGTGISYEQYF. CDR3 coding DNA: TGTGCCAGCAGCGTAGGAGGTACAGGGATATCCTACGAGCAGTACTTC.

This clonotype showed up many times. This chain links TRBV29-1 with TRBJ2-1, with 13 bases fitting TRBD2. CDR1 and CDR2 (germline): SQVTM, ANQGSEA. J gave up 6 bases and V 7 bases, and 0 bases lay outside the gene matches. This CDR3 contains 12 residues. CDR3 residues: CSGLAGGNEQFF. The CDR3 DNA is TGCAGCGGACTAGCGGGAGGCAATGAGCAGTTCTTC.

This clonotype was counted a few times. The gene calls are TRBV5-5 and TRBJ2-5; 10 nucleotides line up with TRBD1. The J segment lost 0 bases and the V segment lost 7 bases, leaving 9 bases of the junction unmatched. The germline V gene has CDR1 SGHKS and CDR2 YYEKEE (reference sequence). This CDR3 is built from 16 residues. This CDR3 is CASRKRGTGDQETQYF. The CDR3 bases are TGTGCCAGCCGCAAACGCGGGACAGGGGACCAAGAGACCCAGTACTTC.

This clonotype has just one count. The chain couples TRBV6-2 or TRBV6-3 to TRBJ2-1; 9 bases are shared with TRBD2. The CDR3 sequence is 15 residues long. The germline V gene has CDR1 MNHEY and CDR2 SVGEGT. The V gene end was trimmed by 0 bases and the J gene end by 4 bases; junction bases not matched to a gene: 1. DNA of the CDR3: TGTGCCAGCAGTTACTCTAGCGGGAGATACAATGAGCAGTTCTTC. Encoded protein: CASSYSSGRYNEQFF.

In this sample, this clonotype turned up many times. This sequence joins TRBV6-5 and TRBJ1-2, with no clear D. Germline V gives CDR1 MNHEY, CDR2 SVGAGI. V was shortened by 0 bases and J by 8 bases, with 13 bases between the two germline ends. The CDR3 extends over 14 amino acids. The CDR3 nucleotides read TGTGCCAGCAGTTACTCGGAGCTGGGGAAGGGCTACACCTTC. This translates into CASSYSELGKGYTF.

This clonotype was detected a few times. This chain joins TRBV5-1 and TRBJ1-4; tentatively, D is TRBD1 (5 bases). Per the germline V gene, CDR1 is SGHRS and CDR2 is YFSETQ. CDR3 size: 18 residues. Trimming shortened V by 0 bases and J by 0 bases, and 15 bases separated the two germline ends. CDR3 sequence reads: CASSLDGGGDATNEKLFF. DNA of the CDR3: TGCGCCAGCAGCTTGGATGGGGGAGGGGACGCAACTAATGAAAAACTGTTTTTT.

Remarks on this clonotype: A much more abundant neighbour one base away suggests this may be a read error. The CDR3 DNA reads as TGTGCCATCAGTGAGGCGCCCACCTTGGGCGGCTACACCTTC. Translation: CAISEAPTLGGYTF. The chain recombines TRBV10-3 with TRBJ1-2; D unclear. Between the trimmed V and J ends, which lost 2 bases and 8 bases, there was a span of 15 bases. This CDR3 has 14 residues. Germline values: CDR1 ENHRY, CDR2 SYGVKD.

This clonotype was observed at least ten times. The V call is TRBV28, the J call TRBJ2-2; no firm D call. Trimming stripped 3 bases from V and 6 bases from J, with 5 bases between. Looked up from germline, CDR1 is MDHEN and CDR2 is SYDVKM. This CDR3 has 12 residues. CDR3 nucleotides: TGTGCCAGCAGTTTTCTCTCCGGGGAGCTGTTTTTT. Translated: CASSFLSGELFF.

This clonotype was recorded many times. This sequence joins TRBV15 and TRBJ2-3, with 7 bases lining up with TRBD2. The CDR3 length is 15 residues. Per germline, CDR1 LNHNV and CDR2 YYDKDF (reference sequence). Trimming cost V 4 bases and J 6 bases; bases outside gene matches: 10. The CDR3 protein is CATSISRDYSDTQYF. The CDR3 coding sequence is TGTGCCACCAGCATCAGCCGGGACTACTCCGATACGCAGTATTTT.

The table lists this clonotype with many counts. V is TRBV7-2 and J is TRBJ1-1; the D gene is possibly TRBD1 (5 bases). V was pared by 5 bases and J by 1 base, with 11 bases between. The CDR3 covers 14 residues. The germline V gene encodes CDR1 SGHTA and CDR2 FQGNSA. CDR3 amino acids: CASSTRQRNTEAFF. In DNA, the CDR3 is TGTGCCAGCAGCACCCGACAGAGGAACACTGAAGCTTTCTTT.

The J gene is TRBJ2-1, the V gene TRBV9; 11 bases are a match to TRBD2. After removal of 0 bases from V and 6 bases from J, the junction contained 8 bases not matched to a gene. This CDR3 is built from 17 residues. Germline lookup yields CDR1 SGDLS and CDR2 YYNGEE. DNA of the CDR3: TGTGCCAGCAGCGTAGAGTTGGGACTAGCGGCCCCCAATGAGCAGTTCTTC. This encodes CASSVELGLAAPNEQFF.

This clonotype was detected a few times. The chain uses TRBV6-2 or TRBV6-3 and TRBJ1-1; D may be TRBD1 (5 bases). V lost 2 bases and J 5 bases, leaving 9 bases between the germline ends. This CDR3 comprises 13 residues. The germline CDR1 and CDR2 sequences are MNHEY and SVGEGT. DNA of the CDR3: TGTGCCAGCAGTTACGGCAGGGCTACTGAAGCTTTCTTT. It specifies CASSYGRATEAFF.

This clonotype was seen just once. The chain employs TRBV6-2 or TRBV6-3 and TRBJ1-2; D ambiguous. V gave up 11 bases and J gave up 8 bases, with 21 bases separating them. CDR3 length equals 13 residues. CDR1 is MNHEY and CDR2 is SVGEGT in the germline V gene. CDR3 residues: CAGHPAGSGGYTF. The CDR3 DNA is TGTGCCGGGCACCCCGCGGGGAGTGGAGGCTACACCTTC.

Comment on this clonotype: The junction departs from the called germline gene at one end, perhaps through a read error. The V call is TRBV2, the J call TRBJ2-1; D unresolved. Germline values: CDR1 SNHLY, CDR2 FYNNEI. The CDR3 is made up of 11 amino acids. The CDR3 sequence is CASSPAGERFF. The CDR3 coding sequence is TGTGCCAGCAGCCCGGCCGGAGAGCGGTTCTTC.

The J gene is TRBJ2-7, the V gene TRBV7-2; 7 bases are a match to TRBD2. The CDR3 totals 16 residues. The V gene's germline CDR1 is SGHTA and CDR2 FQGNSA. The junction had 15 bases not matched to a gene; V was cut back by 4 bases and J by 6 bases. CDR3 nucleotides: TGTGCCAGCAGCTCTTCCGGGTTAGCGGGTCCTCGCGAGCAGTACTTC. It yields the protein CASSSSGLAGPREQYF. Together with reference TRBV7-2 and TRBJ2-7, the CDR3 gives the full variable domain: GAGVSQSPSNKVTEKGKDVELRCDPISGHTALYWYRQSLGQGLEFLIYFQGNSAPDKSGLPSDRFSAERTGGSVSTLTIQRTQQEDSAVYLCASSSSGLAGPREQYFGPGTRLTVT.

At least ten counts were recorded for this clonotype. The chain has TRBV6-5 and TRBJ1-2, with 7 bases lining up with TRBD1. Trimming took 2 bases from V and 6 from J; bases not matched to a gene: 12. CDR1 and CDR2 from the germline V gene are MNHEY and SVGAGI. The CDR3 length is 16 residues. The CDR3 nucleotides read TGTGCCAGCAGTTACATAAATCTGGGACAGATCAATGGCTACACCTTC. Residues: CASSYINLGQINGYTF.

This clonotype came up many times. This chain uses TRBV7-2 with TRBJ1-3, with 7 bases matching TRBD1. The J segment lost 2 bases and the V segment lost 5 bases, leaving 6 bases of the junction unmatched. Germline V gene data show CDR1 as SGHTA and CDR2 as FQGNSA. The CDR3 runs 15 residues. Here the CDR3 DNA reads TGTGCCAGCAGCCGGGACAGTAAGGCTGGAAACACCATATATTTT. It encodes CASSRDSKAGNTIYF.

For this clonotype: One end of the junction does not line up with germline, which may come from a read error. The chain employs TRBV5-3 and TRBJ2-1, with 9 bases aligning to TRBD1. TRBV5-3 is annotated as an ORF whose role is uncertain. There are 15 residues in the CDR3. The CDR3 sequence is CASSLLQGAWNEQFF. CDR3 sequence (DNA): TGTGCCAGCAGCTTGTTACAGGGGGCATGGAATGAGCAGTTCTTC.

V is TRBV2 and J is TRBJ2-7; tentatively, D is TRBD2 (6 bases). The CDR3 extends over 15 amino acids. V lost 7 bases and J 2 bases, leaving 18 bases between the germline ends. Germline values: CDR1 SNHLY, CDR2 FYNNEI. The CDR3 sequence is CASKVGLAGTYEQYF. In DNA form, the CDR3 reads TGTGCCAGCAAGGTGGGCCTGGCGGGGACCTACGAGCAGTACTTC.

In this sample, this clonotype turned up many times. V usage is TRBV7-3 and J usage is TRBJ2-6, with TRBD2 matching over 12 bases. The CDR3 has 17 amino acids. Germline V gene sequence: CDR1 SGHTA, CDR2 FQGTGA. V lost 4 bases to trimming and J lost 4 bases; unmatched junction nucleotides: 5. The CDR3 protein is CASSSLAGGTGANVLTF. DNA of the CDR3: TGTGCCAGCAGCTCACTAGCGGGAGGTACCGGGGCCAACGTCCTGACTTTC.

This clonotype was seen many times. The chain combines TRBV10-3 with TRBJ1-3, with D perhaps matching TRBD1 (5 bases). The CDR3 is 13 amino acids. The V end lost 0 bases, the J end lost 7 bases, and 7 bases lay between the germline ends. Germline V CDR1 and CDR2: ENHRY, SYGVKD. CDR3 amino acids: CAISESRVNTIYF. The CDR3 nucleotides read TGTGCCATCAGTGAGTCCAGGGTGAACACCATATATTTT.

The table lists this clonotype with a few counts. The chain uses TRBV24-1 and TRBJ1-2, with D tentatively TRBD1 (5 bases). CDR1 is KGHDR and CDR2 is SFDVKD in the germline V gene. The CDR3 loop spans 16 amino acids. V was pared by 2 bases and J by 3 bases, with 15 bases between. The CDR3 coding sequence is TGTGCCACCAGTGATTCTCAGGGAAAGGGCTACTATGGCTACACCTTC. This gives the protein CATSDSQGKGYYGYTF.

This clonotype was observed a handful of times. The chain is built from TRBV20-1 and TRBJ1-1; D ambiguous. V lost 0 bases and J 11 bases, leaving 19 bases between the germline ends. CDR3 length: 14 amino acids. CDR1 and CDR2 from the germline V gene are DFQATT and SNEGSKA (reference sequence). CDR3 nucleotide sequence: TGCAGTGCTAGAGATCTCGAGTTTTCGGGTCGTGCTTTCTTT. It yields the protein CSARDLEFSGRAFF.

Comment on this clonotype: One end of the junction is discordant with germline, which a read error may explain. The genes are TRBV19 and TRBJ2-1; 9 bases align to TRBD2. The CDR3 contains 17 residues. CDR1 is LNHDA and CDR2 is SQIVND in the germline V gene (reference sequence). CDR3 DNA sequence: TGTGCTAGTAGTAGGGTGACTAGCGGTACCGGTCGGAATGAGCAGTTCTTC. This encodes CASSRVTSGTGRNEQFF.

This clonotype occurred a few times. The chain uses TRBV14 and TRBJ1-3; weak D call: TRBD1 (6 bases). The germline CDR1 and CDR2 sequences are SGHDN and FVKESK. The CDR3 extends over 16 amino acids. V was trimmed by 0 bases and J by 2 bases, leaving 11 bases between them. The CDR3 DNA reads as TGTGCCAGCAGCCAAGAACAGGGTAAAACTGGAAACACCATATATTTT. It encodes CASSQEQGKTGNTIYF.

This clonotype was seen a few times. V usage is TRBV27 and J usage is TRBJ2-1, with D tentatively TRBD1 or TRBD2 (5 bases each). The V gene lost 5 bases and the J gene lost 5 bases, with 16 bases spanning the gap. The CDR3 is made up of 15 amino acids. In germline, CDR1 is MNHEY, CDR2 SMNVEV (reference sequence). The CDR3 is CASSPTGTRDNEQFF. CDR3 sequence (DNA): TGTGCCAGCAGTCCCACCGGGACCCGCGACAATGAGCAGTTCTTC.